This T cell receptor beta chain was recovered during a study of T cell responses to AZD1222 COVID-19 vaccine. Findings and caveats of the study: Donor demographics were predominantly white British with a female majority; clonal diversity may be underestimated. AZD1222 recipients seropositive at baseline numbered only five or six.

Details on this clone: Its antigen is currently unknown.

V was cut by 3 bases and J by 7 bases, with 13 bases left in between. CDR1 MNHEY and CDR2 SVGAGI come from the germline V gene. The CDR3 consists of 14 residues. Method: immunoSEQ multiplex PCR; TCRdb's copy keeps in-frame clones and lacks some. The sample lists fewer than 120,000 clones, just under 95% occurring once. The specimen was peripheral blood, collected on day 0 of AZD1222 vaccination. This sequence was found in an adult in good health. The chain is built from TRBV6-5 and TRBJ1-5; weak D call: TRBD1 (6 bases). In nucleotides, the CDR3 is TGTGCCAGCAGTTATACGAAGGGGGTCCAGCCCCAGCATTTT. This translates into CASSYTKGVQPQHF.